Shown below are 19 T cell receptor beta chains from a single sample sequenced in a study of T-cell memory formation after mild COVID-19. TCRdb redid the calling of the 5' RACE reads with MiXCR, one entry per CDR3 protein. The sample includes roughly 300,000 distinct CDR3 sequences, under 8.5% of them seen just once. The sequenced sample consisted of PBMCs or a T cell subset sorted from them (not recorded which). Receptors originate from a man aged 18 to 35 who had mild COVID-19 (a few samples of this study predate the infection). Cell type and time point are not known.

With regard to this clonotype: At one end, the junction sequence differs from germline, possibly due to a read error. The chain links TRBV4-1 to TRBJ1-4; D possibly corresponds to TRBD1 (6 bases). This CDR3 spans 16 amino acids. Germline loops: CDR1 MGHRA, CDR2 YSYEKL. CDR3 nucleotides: TGCGCCAGCAGCTCCCTACAGGGTCTTGGGGATGAAAAACTGTATTTT. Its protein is CASSSLQGLGDEKLYF.

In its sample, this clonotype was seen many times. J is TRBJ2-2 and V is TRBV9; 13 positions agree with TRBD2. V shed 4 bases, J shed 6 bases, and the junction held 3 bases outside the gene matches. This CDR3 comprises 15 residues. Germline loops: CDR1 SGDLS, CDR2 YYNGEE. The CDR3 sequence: CASSSGLAGPGELFF. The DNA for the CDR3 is TGTGCCAGCAGCTCGGGACTAGCGGGACCCGGGGAGCTGTTTTTT.

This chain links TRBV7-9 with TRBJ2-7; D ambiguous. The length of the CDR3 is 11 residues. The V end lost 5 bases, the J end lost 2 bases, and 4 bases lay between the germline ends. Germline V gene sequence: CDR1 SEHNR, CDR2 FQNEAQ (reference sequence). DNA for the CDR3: TGTGCCAGCAGCCGTACCTACGAGCAGTACGTC. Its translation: CASSRTYEQYV.

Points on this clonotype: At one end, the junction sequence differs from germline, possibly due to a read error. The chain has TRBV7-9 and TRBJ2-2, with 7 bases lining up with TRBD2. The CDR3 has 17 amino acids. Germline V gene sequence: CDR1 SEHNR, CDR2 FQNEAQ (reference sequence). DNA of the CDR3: TGTGCCAGCAGCCCCCCTCTCTCGATGCTTTCGAGCGGGGAGCTGTTCTTT. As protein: CASSPPLSMLSSGELFF.

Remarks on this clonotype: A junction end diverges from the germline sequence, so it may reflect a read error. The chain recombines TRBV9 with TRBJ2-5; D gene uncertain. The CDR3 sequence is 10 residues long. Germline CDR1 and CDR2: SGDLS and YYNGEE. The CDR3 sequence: CASLLESQYF. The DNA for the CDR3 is TGTGCCAGCTTGCTAGAGTCCCAGTACTTC.

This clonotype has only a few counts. CDR3 in DNA: TGTGCCAGCAGCTTGAGGGGAACAGGGCCTCTTAATGAAAAACTGTTTTTT. Translation: CASSLRGTGPLNEKLFF. The chain uses TRBV5-6 and TRBJ1-4; a weak D match, TRBD1 (6 bases). Germline-derived CDR1 and CDR2 are SGHDT and YYEEEE. The CDR3 covers 17 residues. V was cut by 1 base and J by 4 bases, with 17 bases left in between.

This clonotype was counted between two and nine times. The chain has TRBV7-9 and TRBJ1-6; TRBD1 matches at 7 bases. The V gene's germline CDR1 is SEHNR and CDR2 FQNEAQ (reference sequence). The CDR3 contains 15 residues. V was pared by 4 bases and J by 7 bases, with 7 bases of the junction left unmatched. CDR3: CASSSLTGNNSPLHF. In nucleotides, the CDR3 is TGTGCCAGCAGCTCTCTGACAGGGAACAATTCACCCCTCCACTTT. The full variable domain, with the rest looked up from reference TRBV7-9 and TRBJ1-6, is DTGVSQNPRHKITKRGQNVTFRCDPISEHNRLYWYRQTLGQGPEFLTYFQNEAQLEKSRLLSDRFSAERPKGSFSTLEIQRTEQGDSAMYLCASSSLTGNNSPLHFGNGTRLTVT.

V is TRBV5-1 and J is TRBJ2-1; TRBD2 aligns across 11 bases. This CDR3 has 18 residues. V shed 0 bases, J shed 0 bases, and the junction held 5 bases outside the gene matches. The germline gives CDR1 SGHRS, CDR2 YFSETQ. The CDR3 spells CASSLVSSGGSSYNEQFF. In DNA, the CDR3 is TGCGCCAGCAGCTTGGTGTCTAGCGGGGGGAGCTCCTACAATGAGCAGTTCTTC.

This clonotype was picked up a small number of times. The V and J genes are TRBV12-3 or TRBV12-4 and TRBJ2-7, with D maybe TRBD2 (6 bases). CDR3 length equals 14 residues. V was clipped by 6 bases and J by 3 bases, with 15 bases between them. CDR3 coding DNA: TGTGCCAGCAGCCGAGTTACGGGGGACTACGAGCAGTACTTC. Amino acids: CASSRVTGDYEQYF.

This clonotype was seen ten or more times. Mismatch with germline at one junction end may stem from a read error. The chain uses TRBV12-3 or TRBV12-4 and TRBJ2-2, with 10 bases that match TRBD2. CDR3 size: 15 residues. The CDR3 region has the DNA TGTGCCAGCAGCTTAGCGGGGGGGAACACCGGGGAGCTGTTTTTT. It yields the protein CASSLAGGNTGELFF.

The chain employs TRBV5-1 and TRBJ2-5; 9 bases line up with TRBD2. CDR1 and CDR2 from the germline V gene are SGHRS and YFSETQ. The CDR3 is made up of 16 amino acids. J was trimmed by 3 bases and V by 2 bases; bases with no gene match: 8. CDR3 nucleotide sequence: TGCGCCAGCAGCTTAGTAGCGGGGGCCAAAAAAGAGACCCAGTACTTC. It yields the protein CASSLVAGAKKETQYF.

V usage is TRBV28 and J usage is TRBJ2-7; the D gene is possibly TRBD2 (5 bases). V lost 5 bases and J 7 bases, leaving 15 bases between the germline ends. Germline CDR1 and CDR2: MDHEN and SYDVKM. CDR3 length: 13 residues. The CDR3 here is CASSLPTSGEQYV. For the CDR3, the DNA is TGTGCCAGCAGTCTTCCCACCAGCGGAGAGCAGTACGTC.

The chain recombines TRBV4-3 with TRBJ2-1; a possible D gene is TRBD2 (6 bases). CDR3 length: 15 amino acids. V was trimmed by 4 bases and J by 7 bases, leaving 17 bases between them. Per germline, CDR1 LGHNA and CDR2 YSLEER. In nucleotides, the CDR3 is TGCGCCAGCAGCCGACCCGGGACTCTCAAAAATGAGCAGTTCTTC. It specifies CASSRPGTLKNEQFF.

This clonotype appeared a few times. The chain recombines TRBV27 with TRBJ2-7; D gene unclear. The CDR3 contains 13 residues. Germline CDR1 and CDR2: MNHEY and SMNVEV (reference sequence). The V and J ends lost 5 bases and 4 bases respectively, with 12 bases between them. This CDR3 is CASSPSWRYEQYV. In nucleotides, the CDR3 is TGTGCCAGCAGTCCATCCTGGCGGTACGAGCAGTACGTC.

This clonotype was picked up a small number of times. The CDR3 sequence: CASRAPDISYEQYV. The CDR3 nucleotides read TGTGCCAGCAGGGCACCGGATATATCCTACGAGCAGTACGTC. The J gene is TRBJ2-7, the V gene TRBV6-6; D unclear. V was trimmed by 6 bases and J by 1 base, leaving 13 bases between them. The CDR3 is 14 amino acids. Germline loops: CDR1 MNHNY, CDR2 SVGAGI (reference sequence).

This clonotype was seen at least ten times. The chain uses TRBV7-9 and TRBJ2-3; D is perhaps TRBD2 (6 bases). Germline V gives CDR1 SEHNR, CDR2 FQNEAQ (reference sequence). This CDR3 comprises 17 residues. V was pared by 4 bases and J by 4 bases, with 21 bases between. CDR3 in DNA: TGTGCCAGCAGCTCCGAGGGCCGGGGCTGGGGGGCAGATACGCAGTATTTT. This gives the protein CASSSEGRGWGADTQYF.

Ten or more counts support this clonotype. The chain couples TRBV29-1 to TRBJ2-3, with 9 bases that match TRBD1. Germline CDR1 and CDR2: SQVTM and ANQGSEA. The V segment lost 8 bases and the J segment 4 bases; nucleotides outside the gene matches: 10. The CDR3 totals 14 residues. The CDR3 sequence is CSSSGGQGADTQYF. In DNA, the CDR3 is TGCAGCTCTTCCGGGGGACAGGGCGCAGATACGCAGTATTTT.

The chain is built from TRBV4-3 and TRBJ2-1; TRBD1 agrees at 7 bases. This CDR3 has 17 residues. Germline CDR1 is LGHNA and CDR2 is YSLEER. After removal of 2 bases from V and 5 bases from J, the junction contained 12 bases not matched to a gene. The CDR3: CASSQSTGSEPNNEQFF. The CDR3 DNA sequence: TGCGCCAGCAGCCAATCGACAGGGTCGGAGCCCAACAATGAGCAGTTCTTC.

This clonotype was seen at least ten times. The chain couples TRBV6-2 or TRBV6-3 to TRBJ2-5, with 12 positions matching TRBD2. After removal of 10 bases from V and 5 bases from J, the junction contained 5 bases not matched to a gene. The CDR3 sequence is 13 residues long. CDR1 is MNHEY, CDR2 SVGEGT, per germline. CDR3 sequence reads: CATRLAGDETQYF. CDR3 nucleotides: TGTGCCACCCGACTAGCGGGGGACGAGACCCAGTACTTC.